This T cell receptor (beta chain) was observed in a study of T cells in Graves' hyperthyroidism and ophthalmopathy. Study-wide points: Most expanded thyroid clonotypes above 0.001 also appeared in blood.

Reasons for excluding patients were uncontrolled infection, other autoimmune disease, pregnancy or lactation. Authors of the study amplified TCR beta CDR3 regions from RNA transcripts. HTBI primers were the set used in a first-round RT-PCR of the TCR CDR3. TCRdb recomputed calls from the multiplex PCR reads with MiXCR, one row per CDR3 protein. The sample has a few hundred thousand distinct CDR3 sequences, roughly 18% seen once; the top ten hold roughly two fifths. To note about this clonotype: Its antigen is not known. It may be a read error: a sequence one base away is much more abundant.

The CDR3 length is 16 residues. CDR1 is SGHAT, CDR2 FQNNGV, per germline. Sequenced: blood. The receptor's source is a man between 18 and 29 years old with Graves' ophthalmopathy. This sequence joins TRBV11-2 and TRBJ1-5; 7 positions match TRBD1. The CDR3 is CVSSLDDRAPNQPQHF. The CDR3 bases are TGTGTCAGCAGCTTAGATGACAGGGCCCCCAATCAGCCCCAGCATTTT.